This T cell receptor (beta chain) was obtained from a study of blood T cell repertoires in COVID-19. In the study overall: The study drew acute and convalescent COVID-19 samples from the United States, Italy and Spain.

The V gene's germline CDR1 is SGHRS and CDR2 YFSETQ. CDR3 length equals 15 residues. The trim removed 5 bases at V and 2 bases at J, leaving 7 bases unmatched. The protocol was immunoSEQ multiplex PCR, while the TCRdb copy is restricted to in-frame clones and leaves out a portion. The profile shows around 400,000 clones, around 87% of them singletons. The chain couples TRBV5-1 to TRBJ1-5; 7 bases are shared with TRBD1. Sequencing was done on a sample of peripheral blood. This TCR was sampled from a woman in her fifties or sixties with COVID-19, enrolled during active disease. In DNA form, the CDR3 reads TGCGCCAGCAGTCCCGGGACAGAGGGCAATCAGCCCCAGCATTTT. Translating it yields CASSPGTEGNQPQHF.